The next 6 T cell receptor beta chains were all read from a single sample in a study of blood T cell repertoires in COVID-19. Repertoires were generated with immunoSEQ multiplex PCR, while TCRdb's copy carries only in-frame clones and drops some. The sample has roughly 260,000 clones; roughly 80% are singletons. Sequenced: peripheral blood. All receptors derive from an older woman with acute or convalescent COVID-19.

J is TRBJ2-3 and V is TRBV3-1 (or the pseudogene TRBV3-2), with a weak D call TRBD1 (6 bases). CDR3 length equals 12 residues. Between the trimmed V and J ends, which lost 4 bases and 5 bases, there was a span of 7 bases. CDR1 is LGHDT and CDR2 is YNNKEL in the germline V gene (reference sequence). DNA for the CDR3: TGTGCCAGCAGCCCCAGGGGAGATACGCAGTATTTT. Translation gives CASSPRGDTQYF.

This rearrangement joins TRBV7-2 to TRBJ2-3; 9 bases are a match to TRBD2. V lost 2 bases and J lost 5; bases outside the gene matches: 2. The CDR3 runs 14 residues. Germline CDR1 and CDR2: SGHTA and FQGNSA. The CDR3 DNA reads as TGTGCCAGCAGCTTACTAGCGGGGAGAGATACGCAGTATTTT. Encoded protein: CASSLLAGRDTQYF.

This chain links TRBV4-1 with TRBJ2-5, with TRBD1 matching 7 bases. This CDR3 spans 13 amino acids. The V gene's germline CDR1 is MGHRA and CDR2 YSYEKL. V dropped 1 base and J dropped 7; count of bases not matched to a gene: 3. The chain's CDR3 is CASSQGDSGTQYF. Written as DNA, the CDR3 is TGCGCCAGCAGCCAAGGGGACAGTGGGACCCAGTACTTC.

The chain employs TRBV19 and TRBJ2-7; 8 bases fit TRBD1. The CDR3 is made up of 16 amino acids. Trimming at V came to 4 bases and at J to 2 bases, leaving 10 bases not matched to a gene. Germline values: CDR1 LNHDA, CDR2 SQIVND (reference sequence). CDR3 sequence (DNA): TGTGCCAGTAGTAGGGGCAGCTGGGACAGGACCTACGAGCAGTACTTC. Translated, it gives CASSRGSWDRTYEQYF.

The chain combines TRBV30 with TRBJ1-2; weak D call: TRBD1 (6 bases). V lost 4 bases to trimming and J lost 2 bases, with 20 bases between them. Germline V gives CDR1 GTSNPN, CDR2 SVGIG (reference sequence). The CDR3 runs 16 residues. CDR3 coding DNA: TGTGCCTGGACGGGGAGGGGGTCAGAACCCAACTATGGCTACACCTTC. It translates to CAWTGRGSEPNYGYTF. Using reference TRBV30 and TRBJ1-2 for the parts outside the CDR3, the full variable domain is SQTIHQWPATLVQPVGSPLSLECTVEGTSNPNLYWYRQAAGRGLQLLFYSVGIGQISSEVPQNLSASRPQDRQFILSSKKLLLSDSGFYLCAWTGRGSEPNYGYTFGSGTRLTVV.

This clone was seen only once. This chain links TRBV19 with TRBJ1-5, with TRBD1 as a possible D gene (6 bases). From germline, CDR1 is LNHDA and CDR2 SQIVND (reference sequence). CDR3 length: 15 residues. V lost 5 bases to trimming and J lost 3 bases, with 14 bases between them. This CDR3 reads CASSGETGINQPQHF. The CDR3 DNA follows: TGTGCCAGTAGTGGGGAGACAGGCATCAATCAGCCCCAGCATTTT.